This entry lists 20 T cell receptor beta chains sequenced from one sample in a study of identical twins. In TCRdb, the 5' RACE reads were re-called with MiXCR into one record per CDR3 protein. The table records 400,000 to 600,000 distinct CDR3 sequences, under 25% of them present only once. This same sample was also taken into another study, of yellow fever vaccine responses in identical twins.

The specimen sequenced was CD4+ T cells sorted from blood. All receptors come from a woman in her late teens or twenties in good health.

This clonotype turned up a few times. CDR3 in amino acids: CASSLMRETGELFF. The CDR3 DNA reads as TGTGCCAGCAGCTTAATGAGGGAAACCGGGGAGCTGTTTTTT. The J gene is TRBJ2-2, the V gene TRBV7-3; D is perhaps TRBD2 (5 bases). Trimming left V 1 base short and J 5 bases short, with 8 bases between. The length of the CDR3 is 14 residues. Germline V lookup: CDR1 SGHTA, CDR2 FQGTGA.

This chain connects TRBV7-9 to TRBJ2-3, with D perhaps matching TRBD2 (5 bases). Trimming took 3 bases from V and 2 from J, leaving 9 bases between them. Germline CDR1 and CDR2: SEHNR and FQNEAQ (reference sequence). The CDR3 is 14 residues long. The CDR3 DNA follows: TGTGCCAGCAGCTTGAGGGAGACCACAGATACGCAGTATTTT. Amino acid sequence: CASSLRETTDTQYF. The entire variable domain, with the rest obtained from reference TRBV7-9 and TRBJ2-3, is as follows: DTGVSQNPRHKITKRGQNVTFRCDPISEHNRLYWYRQTLGQGPEFLTYFQNEAQLEKSRLLSDRFSAERPKGSFSTLEIQRTEQGDSAMYLCASSLRETTDTQYFGPGTRLTVL.

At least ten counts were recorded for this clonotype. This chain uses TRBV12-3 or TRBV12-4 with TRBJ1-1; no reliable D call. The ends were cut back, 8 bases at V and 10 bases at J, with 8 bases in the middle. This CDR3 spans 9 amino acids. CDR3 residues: CASDRRAFF. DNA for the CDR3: TGTGCCAGCGATCGGCGAGCTTTCTTT.

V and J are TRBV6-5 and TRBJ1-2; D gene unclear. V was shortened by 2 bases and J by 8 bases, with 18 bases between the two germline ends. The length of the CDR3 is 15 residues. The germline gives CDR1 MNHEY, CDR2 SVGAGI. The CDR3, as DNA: TGTGCCAGCAGTTACGATCCCAGTACTTTATGGGGCTACACCTTC. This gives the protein CASSYDPSTLWGYTF.

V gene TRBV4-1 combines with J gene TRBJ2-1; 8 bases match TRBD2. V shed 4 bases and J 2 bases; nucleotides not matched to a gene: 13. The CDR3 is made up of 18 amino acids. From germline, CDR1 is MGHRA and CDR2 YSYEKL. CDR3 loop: CASSPPPLSGSTYNEQFF. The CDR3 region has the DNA TGCGCCAGCAGCCCACCCCCTCTCAGCGGGAGTACCTACAATGAGCAGTTCTTC.

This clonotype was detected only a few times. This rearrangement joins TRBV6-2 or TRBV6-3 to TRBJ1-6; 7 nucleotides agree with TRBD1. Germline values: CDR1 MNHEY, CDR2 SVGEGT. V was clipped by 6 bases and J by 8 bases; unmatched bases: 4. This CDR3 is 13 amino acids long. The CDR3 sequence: CASRGQAHSPLHF. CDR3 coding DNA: TGTGCCAGCAGAGGACAGGCCCATTCACCCCTCCACTTT.

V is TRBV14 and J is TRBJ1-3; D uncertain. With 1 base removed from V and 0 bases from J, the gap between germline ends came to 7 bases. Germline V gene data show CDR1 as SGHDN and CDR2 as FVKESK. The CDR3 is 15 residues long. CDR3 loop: CASSQAKGSGNTIYF. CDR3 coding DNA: TGTGCCAGCAGCCAAGCCAAAGGCTCTGGAAACACCATATATTTT.

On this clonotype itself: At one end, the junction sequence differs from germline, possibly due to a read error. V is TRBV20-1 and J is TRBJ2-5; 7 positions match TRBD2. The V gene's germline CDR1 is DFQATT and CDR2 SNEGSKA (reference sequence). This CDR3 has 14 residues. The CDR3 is CSAGEAGIQETQYF. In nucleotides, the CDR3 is TGCAGTGCTGGAGAAGCGGGGATCCAAGAGACCCAGTACTTC.

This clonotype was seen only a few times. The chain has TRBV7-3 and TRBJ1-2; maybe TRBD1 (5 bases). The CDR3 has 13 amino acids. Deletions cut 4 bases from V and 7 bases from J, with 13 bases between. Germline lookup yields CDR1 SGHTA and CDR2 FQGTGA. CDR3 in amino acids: CASSSGFGAGYTF. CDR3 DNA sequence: TGTGCCAGCAGCTCCGGTTTTGGGGCTGGCTACACCTTC. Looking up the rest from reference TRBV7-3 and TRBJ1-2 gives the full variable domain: GAGVSQTPSNKVTEKGKYVELRCDPISGHTALYWYRQSLGQGPEFLIYFQGTGAADDSGLPNDRFFAVRPEGSVSTLKIQRTERGDSAVYLCASSSGFGAGYTFGSGTRLTVV.

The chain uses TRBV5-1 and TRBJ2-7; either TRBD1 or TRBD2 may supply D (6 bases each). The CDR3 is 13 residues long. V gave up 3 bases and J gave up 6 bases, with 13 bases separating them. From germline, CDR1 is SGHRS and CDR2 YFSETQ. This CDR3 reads CASSSGAESEQYF. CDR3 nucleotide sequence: TGCGCCAGCAGCTCGGGGGCAGAAAGCGAGCAGTACTTC.

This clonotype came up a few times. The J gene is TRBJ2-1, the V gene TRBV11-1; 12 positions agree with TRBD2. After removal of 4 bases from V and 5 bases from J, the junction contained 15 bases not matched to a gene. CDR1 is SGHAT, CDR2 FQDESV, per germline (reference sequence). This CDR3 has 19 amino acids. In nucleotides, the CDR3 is TGTGCCAGCAGCTCCAAACGCCGACTAGCGGGAGTGTGGGACAATGAGCAGTTCTTC. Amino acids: CASSSKRRLAGVWDNEQFF.

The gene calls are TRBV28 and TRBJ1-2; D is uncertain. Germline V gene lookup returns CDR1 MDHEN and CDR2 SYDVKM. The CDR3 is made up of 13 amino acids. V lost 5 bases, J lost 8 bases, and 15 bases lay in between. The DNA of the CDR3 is TGTGCCAGCAGTATCCGGGCCCGGGAGGGCTACACCTTC. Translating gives CASSIRAREGYTF.

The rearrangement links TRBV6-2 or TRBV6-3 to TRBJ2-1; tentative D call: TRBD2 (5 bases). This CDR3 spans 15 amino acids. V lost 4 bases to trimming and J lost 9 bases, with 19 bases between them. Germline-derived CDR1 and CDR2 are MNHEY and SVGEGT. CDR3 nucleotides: TGTGCCAGCAGTTTGGACTCCCGCCTACGAGGTGAGCAGTTCTTC. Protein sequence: CASSLDSRLRGEQFF.

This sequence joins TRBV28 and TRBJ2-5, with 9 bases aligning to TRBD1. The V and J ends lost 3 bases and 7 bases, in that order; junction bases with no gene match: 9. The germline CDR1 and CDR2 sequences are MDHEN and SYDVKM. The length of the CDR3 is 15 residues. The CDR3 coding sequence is TGTGCCAGCAGTTTCAACCCGACAGGGGGGGGGACCCAGTACTTC. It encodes CASSFNPTGGGTQYF.

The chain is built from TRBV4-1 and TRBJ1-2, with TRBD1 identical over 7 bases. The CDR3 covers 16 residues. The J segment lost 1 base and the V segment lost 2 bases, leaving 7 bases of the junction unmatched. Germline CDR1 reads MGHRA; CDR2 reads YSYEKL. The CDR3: CASSQRQGQLNYGYTF. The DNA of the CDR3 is TGCGCCAGCAGCCAAAGACAGGGCCAACTTAACTATGGCTACACCTTC.

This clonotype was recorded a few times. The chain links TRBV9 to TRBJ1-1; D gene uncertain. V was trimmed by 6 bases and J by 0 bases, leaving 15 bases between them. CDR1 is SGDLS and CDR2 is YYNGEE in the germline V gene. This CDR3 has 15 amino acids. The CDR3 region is CASTEMGFMNTEAFF. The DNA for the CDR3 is TGTGCCAGCACCGAAATGGGATTCATGAACACTGAAGCTTTCTTT.

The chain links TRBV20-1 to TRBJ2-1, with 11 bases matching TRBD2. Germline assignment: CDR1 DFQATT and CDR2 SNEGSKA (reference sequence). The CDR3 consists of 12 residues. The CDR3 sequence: CSTSGRANEQFF. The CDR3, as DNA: TGCAGCACTAGCGGGAGAGCAAATGAGCAGTTCTTC.

The CDR3 spells CASSVVAVNTGELFF. DNA for the CDR3: TGTGCCAGCAGTGTGGTAGCGGTGAACACCGGGGAGCTGTTTTTT. The rearrangement links TRBV2 to TRBJ2-2; D might be TRBD2 (6 bases). Germline CDR1 SNHLY, CDR2 FYNNEI. V was shortened by 4 bases and J by 1 base, with 10 bases between the two germline ends. The CDR3 length is 15 residues.

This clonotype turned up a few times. CDR3 sequence (DNA): TGTGCCAGCAGCTCTCGTCGTGATAGCGGGATGAACACCGGGGAGCTGTTTTTT. It codes for CASSSRRDSGMNTGELFF. The chain links TRBV9 to TRBJ2-2, with 8 nucleotides matching TRBD2. CDR1 and CDR2 (germline): SGDLS, YYNGEE. The CDR3 is made up of 18 amino acids. Trimming cost V 4 bases and J 1 base; bases outside gene matches: 12. Based on the CDR3 plus reference TRBV9 and TRBJ2-2, the full variable domain is DSGVTQTPKHLITATGQRVTLRCSPRSGDLSVYWYQQSLDQGLQFLIQYYNGEERAKGNILERFSAQQFPDLHSELNLSSLELGDSALYFCASSSRRDSGMNTGELFFGEGSRLTVL.

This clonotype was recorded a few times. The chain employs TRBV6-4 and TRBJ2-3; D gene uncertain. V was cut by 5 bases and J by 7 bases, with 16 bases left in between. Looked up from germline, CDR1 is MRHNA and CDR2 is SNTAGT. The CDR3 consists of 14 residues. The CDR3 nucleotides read TGTGCCAGCAGTCCTGGCCAAGCGATGAATACGCAGTATTTT. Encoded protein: CASSPGQAMNTQYF.